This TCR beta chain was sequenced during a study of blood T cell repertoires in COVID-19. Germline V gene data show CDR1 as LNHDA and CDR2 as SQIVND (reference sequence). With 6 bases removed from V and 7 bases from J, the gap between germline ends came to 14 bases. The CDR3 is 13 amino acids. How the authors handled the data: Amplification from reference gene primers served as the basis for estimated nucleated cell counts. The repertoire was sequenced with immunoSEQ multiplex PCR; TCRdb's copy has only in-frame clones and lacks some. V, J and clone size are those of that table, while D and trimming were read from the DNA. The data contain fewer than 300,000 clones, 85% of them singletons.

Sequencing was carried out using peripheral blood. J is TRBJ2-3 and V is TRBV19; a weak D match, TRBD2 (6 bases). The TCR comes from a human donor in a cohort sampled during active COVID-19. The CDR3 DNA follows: TGTGCCAGTAGGGGTAGCGGTAGCAATACGCAGTATTTT. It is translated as CASRGSGSNTQYF.